Here is one T cell receptor beta chain with its context. The clone's antigen remains unknown. Base qualities are not provided; no much larger clone lies one nucleotide away. Including cysteine and phenylalanine, the CDR3 has 13 amino acids. CDR3 DNA is the only sequence kept; it has 39 bases, read in frame from the first base. The V end loses 3 bases and the J end loses 5 bases, and a stretch of 8 bases separates them. Each collaborating institution followed its own protocols to collect whole blood in K2EDTA tubes. Collaborator samples were shipped for TCRbeta analysis as frozen whole blood, isolated PBMCs, or DNA extracted from either sample type. The immunoSEQ Assay, a bias-controlled multiplex PCR, was used to amplify TCRbeta CDR3 regions from genomic DNA. Per the source publication's procedure: Nucleated cell counts per sample were estimated from amplification of reference gene primers within the assay. To quantify the absolute abundance of each unique TCRbeta CDR3 rearrangement, sequence reads were collapsed and filtered. For each sample, productive Simpson clonality was calculated as the square root of Simpson's diversity index over productive rearrangements. In TCRdb, the immuneACCESS table is reduced to in-frame sequences with V and J assigned. These tables do not hold every clone; where another copy was compared, an unresolved V gene accounts for under half, and the others remain unexplained. The V and J calls and the clone size are those of that table, but D and trimming were determined from the DNA. The sample records a few hundred thousand clones, about 85% of which are singletons. The ten largest clones capture 3.5% to 4% of the sample.

These data belong to a study of blood T cell repertoires in COVID-19 (dated by TCRdb to 2020 to 2021). Broadly, across the study: Samples from collaborators originated in the United States, Italy and Spain and spanned both the acute and convalescent phases of COVID-19. Samples were obtained from the ongoing ImmuneRACE study (first 160 participants) and from some 1,200 subjects provided by 6 global collaborators. A de-identified subject ID, COVID-19 status, age in years and sex were almost always included in the sample metadata. Deeply sampled blood TCRbeta repertoires from subjects exposed to, actively infected with, or recovered from COVID-19 were included in the dataset. HLA class I and class II types, where available, came from metadata supplied by the sample provider rather than from assay-based typing. The prospective study material was composed of cDNA or gDNA derived from T cells, B-cell-depleted T cells, or PBMCs. The repertoires were made available in a free public database intended to serve as a resource for research on the immune response to SARS-CoV-2. Results the study describes overall, beyond this receptor: How much clinical and demographic metadata was included differed by source and by participant, and the metadata was provided uncurated.

Specimen: peripheral blood. This receptor was identified in a young woman with acute or convalescent COVID-19. The chain was built from TRBV12-3 or TRBV12-4 and TRBJ2-1; the D segment could be TRBD2, given 6 matching bases. The DNA sequence is given as TGTGCCAGCAGTTTCTTAGCGGACAATGAGCAGTTCTTC. It codes for CASSFLADNEQFF.